The clone carrying this TCR beta chain was observed a handful of times. Antigen specificity is unknown. With V trimmed by 4 bases and J by 4 bases, 9 bases remained unmatched. Looked up from germline, CDR1 is SGHTA and CDR2 is FQGTGA. This CDR3 is built from 16 residues. TCRdb independently ran MiXCR on the reads; one entry per CDR3 protein. The sample holds about 260,000 distinct CDR3 sequences, about an eighth seen once. The sample comes from a study of T cell repertoires in cytomegalovirus infection. Study observations and caveats: CMV-specific TCR beta clonotypes restricted by HLA-C dominated the ex vivo response.

The chain recombines TRBV7-3 with TRBJ2-5; 10 positions agree with TRBD1. The material sequenced was PBMCs. The receptor comes from a human donor in good health (CMV status not recorded). Some clones in this sample may be carry-over from other donors' samples. The CDR3 protein is CASSSGDRGHRETQYF. DNA for the CDR3: TGTGCCAGCAGCTCAGGGGACAGGGGCCACCGAGAGACCCAGTACTTC.